This TCR beta chain emerged from a study of breast tumors, draining lymph nodes, adjacent tissues. Whole-study findings and limits: The lymph node origin of tumor T cells was framed as consistent with a hypothesis, not demonstrated.

MiXCR was run by TCRdb on the multiplex PCR reads, yielding one entry per CDR3 protein. The table lists more than 80,000 distinct CDR3 sequences, more than 30% of them singletons. As for this clonotype: Its specificity is not known.

Breast cancer patients provided tissue from their axillary draining lymph nodes. Germline loops: CDR1 DFQATT, CDR2 SNEGSKA (reference sequence). CDR3 length: 13 amino acids. Trimming removed 1 base at V and 7 bases at J, with 13 bases between. The material sequenced was axillary lymph node tissue. The V gene is TRBV20-1, the J gene TRBJ1-2; no reliable D call. The origin of this receptor is a female donor with breast cancer. Some clones in this sample may be carry-over from other donors' samples. CDR3 sequence reads: CSARAETFCGYTF. CDR3 bases: TGCAGTGCTAGAGCTGAGACTTTCTGTGGCTACACCTTC.